This T cell receptor (beta chain) was documented in a study of tissue T cells after allogeneic stem cell transplantation. Overall study context: Pre-transplant PBMCs were recipient-derived, available from five GVHD patients. Findings and limits, study-wide: Only a limited share of tissue TCRs appeared in blood or spleen. Alloreactivity or antigen specificity of tissue TCRs was not determined; some clones might be host cells.

Per germline, CDR1 SGDLS and CDR2 YYNGEE. This CDR3 has 12 residues. On this clone: Its antigen is still unknown. A read error may produce the germline difference seen at one junction end.

Survey-depth TCRbeta CDR3 sequencing reported V/J genes and productive frequencies. Some clones are missing from TCRdb's copy, which holds only in-frame ones; the method was immunoSEQ multiplex PCR. The sample shows about 43,000 clones, roughly 90% of them seen only once. The sample consisted of blood, taken before transplantation. The receptor was derived from a woman between 35 and 70 years old who later had graft-versus-host disease after an allogeneic stem cell transplant. The V and J genes are TRBV9 and TRBJ1-2; tentative D call: TRBD1 (5 bases). CDR3 in amino acids: CASSEPPGPALF. The CDR3 DNA sequence: TGTGCCAGCAGCGAACCCCCGGGACCGGCCCTCTTC.